This T cell receptor (beta chain) is from a study of T cell clusters in autoimmune cytopenias. For this clonotype: No antigen is known for it.

TRB rearrangements were amplified by touch-down multiplex PCR with mixed TRB-A/B primers. Following a re-call of the multiplex PCR reads, TCRdb has one entry per CDR3 protein and lacks DNA. Here the sample table reports 8,000 to 8,500 distinct CDR3 sequences. Germline lookup yields CDR1 MNHGY and CDR2 SAAAGT. The CDR3 consists of 19 residues. Findings and caveats of the study: Active autoimmune hepatitis patients had approximately 3-fold fewer exclusive TRB clusters than healthy donors. The T cell clusters came from computational analysis alone and lack functional validation. Clustering suggested that physiological T cell clusters were missing in primary autoimmune cytopenia patients.

TRB amplification used approximately 250 ng of peripheral blood genomic DNA. Sequenced sample: peripheral blood. The chain carries TRBV6-8 and TRBJ1-3; with no DNA, the TCRdb D assignment of TRBD1 cannot be verified. The sequence derives from a human donor with an autoimmune cytopenia or autoimmune hepatitis (not recorded which). CDR3 sequence: CASSYYSGNRGRSGNIIYF.